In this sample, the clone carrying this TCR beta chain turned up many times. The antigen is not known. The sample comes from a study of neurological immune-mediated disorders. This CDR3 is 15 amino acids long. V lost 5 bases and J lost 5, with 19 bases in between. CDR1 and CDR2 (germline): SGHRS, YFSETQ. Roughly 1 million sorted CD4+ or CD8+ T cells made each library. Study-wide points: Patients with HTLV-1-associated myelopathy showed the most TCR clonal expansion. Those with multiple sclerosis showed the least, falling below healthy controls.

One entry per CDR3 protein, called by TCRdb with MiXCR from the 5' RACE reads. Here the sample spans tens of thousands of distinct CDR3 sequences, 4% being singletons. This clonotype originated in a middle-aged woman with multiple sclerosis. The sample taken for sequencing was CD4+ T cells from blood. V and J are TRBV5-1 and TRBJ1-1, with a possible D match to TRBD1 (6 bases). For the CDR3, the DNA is TGCGCCAGCAGTTCGAGGGGGGGGATAGGGACTGAAGCTTTCTTT. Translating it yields CASSSRGGIGTEAFF.